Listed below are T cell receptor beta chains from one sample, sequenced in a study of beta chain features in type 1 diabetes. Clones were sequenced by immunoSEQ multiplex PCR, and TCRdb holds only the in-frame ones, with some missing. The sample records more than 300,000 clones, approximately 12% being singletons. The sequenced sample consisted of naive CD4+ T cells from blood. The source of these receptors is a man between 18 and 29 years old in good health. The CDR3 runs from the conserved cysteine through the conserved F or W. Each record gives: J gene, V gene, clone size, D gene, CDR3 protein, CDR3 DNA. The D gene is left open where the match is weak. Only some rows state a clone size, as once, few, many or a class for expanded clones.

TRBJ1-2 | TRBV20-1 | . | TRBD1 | CSVGQGEGYTF | TGCAGTGTTGGACAGGGTGAGGGCTACACCTTC
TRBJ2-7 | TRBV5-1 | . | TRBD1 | CASSPGTGSYEQYF | TGCGCCAGCAGTCCCGGGACAGGATCCTACGAGCAGTACTTC
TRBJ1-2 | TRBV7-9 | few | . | CASSFHAGGGGYTF | TGTGCCAGCAGCTTTCACGCAGGAGGCGGAGGCTACACCTTC
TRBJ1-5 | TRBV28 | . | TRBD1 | CASSWTGGINQPQHF | TGTGCCAGCAGTTGGACAGGAGGCATCAATCAGCCCCAGCATTTT
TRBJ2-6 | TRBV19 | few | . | CASSILRSSGANVLTF | TGTGCCAGTAGTATCCTGAGATCCTCTGGGGCCAACGTCCTGACTTTC
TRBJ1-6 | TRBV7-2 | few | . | CASSFGGSPLHF | TGTGCCAGCAGCTTTGGCGGGTCACCCCTCCACTTT
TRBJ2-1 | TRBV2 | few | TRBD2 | CASSEEGGIYNEQFF | TGTGCCAGCAGTGAGGAGGGAGGGATCTACAATGAGCAGTTCTTC
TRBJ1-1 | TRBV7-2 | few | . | CASSLVTGTEAFF | TGTGCCAGCAGCTTAGTTACAGGCACTGAAGCTTTCTTT
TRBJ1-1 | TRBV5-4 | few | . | CASSSGWNTEAFF | TGTGCCAGCAGCTCGGGATGGAACACTGAAGCTTTCTTT
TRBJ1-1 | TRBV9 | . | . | CASSVTGMNTEAFF | TGTGCCAGCAGCGTAACGGGGATGAACACTGAAGCTTTCTTT
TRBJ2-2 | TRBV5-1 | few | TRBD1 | CASTGTGVTGELFF | TGCGCCAGTACCGGGACAGGGGTCACCGGGGAGCTGTTTTTT
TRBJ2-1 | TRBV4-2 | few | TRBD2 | CASRRLAGGDGEQFF | TGTGCCAGCAGACGACTAGCGGGAGGTGATGGTGAGCAGTTCTTC
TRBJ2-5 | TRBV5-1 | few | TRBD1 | CASSSGQGGPEETQYF | TGCGCCAGCAGCTCAGGACAGGGTGGCCCCGAGGAGACCCAGTACTTC
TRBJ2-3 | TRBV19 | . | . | CASSIPLGRGDTQYF | TGTGCCAGTAGTATCCCGTTGGGTAGGGGAGATACGCAGTATTTT
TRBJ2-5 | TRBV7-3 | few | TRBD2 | CASSFFPAGVETQYF | TGTGCCAGCAGCTTCTTTCCGGCGGGGGTAGAGACCCAGTACTTC
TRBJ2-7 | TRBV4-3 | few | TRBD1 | CASSQGTGGTYEQYF | TGCGCCAGCAGCCAAGGCACAGGGGGAACCTACGAGCAGTACTTC
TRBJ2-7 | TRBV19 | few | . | CASSIRQKPSYEQYF | TGTGCCAGTAGTATACGACAGAAGCCCTCCTACGAGCAGTACTTC
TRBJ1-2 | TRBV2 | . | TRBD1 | CASSWDRAGYTF | TGTGCCAGCAGTTGGGACAGGGCTGGCTACACCTTC
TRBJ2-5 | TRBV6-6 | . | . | CATRNGGAETQYF | TGTGCCACCCGGAACGGCGGGGCGGAGACCCAGTACTTC
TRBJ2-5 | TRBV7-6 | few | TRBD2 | CASSLRGDGDQETQYF | TGTGCCAGCAGCCTACGGGGGGACGGAGACCAAGAGACCCAGTACTTC
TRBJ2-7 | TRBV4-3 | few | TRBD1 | CASSQDRTGFFEQYF | TGCGCCAGCAGCCAAGATCGGACAGGGTTCTTCGAGCAGTACTTC
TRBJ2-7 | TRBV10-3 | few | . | CAIPEVYEQYF | TGTGCCATCCCTGAGGTCTACGAGCAGTACTTC
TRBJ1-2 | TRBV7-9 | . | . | CASSPSGDGVYTF | TGTGCCAGCAGCCCGAGCGGAGATGGTGTCTACACCTTC
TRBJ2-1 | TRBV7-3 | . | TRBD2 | CASSFAGAYNEQFF | TGTGCCAGCAGCTTTGCGGGAGCCTACAATGAGCAGTTCTTC
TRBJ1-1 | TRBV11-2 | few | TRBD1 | CASSADRVNTEAFF | TGTGCCAGCAGCGCGGACAGGGTAAACACTGAAGCTTTCTTT
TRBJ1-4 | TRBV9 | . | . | CASSPRGGNEKLFF | TGTGCCAGCAGCCCCAGAGGTGGGAATGAAAAACTGTTTTTT
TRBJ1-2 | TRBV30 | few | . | CAWSVGGYGYTF | TGTGCCTGGAGTGTCGGGGGTTATGGCTACACCTTC
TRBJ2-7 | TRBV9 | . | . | CASSVGPSSYEQYF | TGTGCCAGCAGCGTAGGTCCGAGCTCCTACGAGCAGTACTTC